Listed below are T cell receptor beta chains from one sample, sequenced in a study of PD-1 blockade in classical Hodgkin lymphoma. Assay: immunoSEQ multiplex PCR; the TCRdb copy retains only in-frame clones and omits some. The repertoire holds over 50,000 clones, with around 67% as singletons. The sample in question was peripheral blood mononuclear cells (PBMCs), obtained before the second cycle of nivolumab. Receptor source: a human donor with classical Hodgkin lymphoma. CDR3s include the opening cysteine and the closing phenylalanine or tryptophan. Fields, in order: J gene, V gene, D gene, clone size, CDR3 protein, CDR3 DNA. The D gene is left open where the match is weak. Only part of the rows carry a size: once, few, many, or a class if the clone is expanded.

>TRBJ1-5|TRBV6-5|NA|NA
CASGYGGKPQHF
TGTGCCAGCGGCTACGGGGGGAAGCCCCAGCATTTT
>TRBJ1-3|TRBV6-5|NA|NA
CASSSSEGGNTIYF
TGTGCCAGCAGTTCCTCGGAAGGGGGAAACACCATATATTTT
>TRBJ2-7|TRBV18|NA|NA
CASSLRSSGVSSYEQYF
TGTGCCAGCTCACTCCGGTCCTCCGGGGTGAGCTCCTACGAGCAGTACTTC
>TRBJ2-7|TRBV5-1|NA|NA
CASSSGRYYEQYF
TGCGCCAGCAGCTCGGGACGGTATTACGAGCAGTACTTC
>TRBJ1-5|TRBV15|NA|NA
CATSKTPSLTQHF
TGTGCCACCAGCAAGACACCTAGCTTGACCCAGCATTTT
>TRBJ2-1|TRBV5-1|TRBD2|NA
CASSFQPLAGGNEQFF
TGCGCCAGCAGCTTCCAGCCACTAGCGGGAGGGAATGAGCAGTTCTTC
>TRBJ2-5|TRBV30|NA|NA
CAWSGQGGKGETQYF
TGTGCCTGGAGCGGACAGGGAGGGAAAGGAGAGACCCAGTACTTC
>TRBJ2-2|TRBV6-5|TRBD1|NA
CASRRQGGTGELFF
TGTGCCAGCAGGAGACAGGGGGGCACCGGGGAGCTGTTTTTT
>TRBJ1-2|TRBV27|NA|NA
CASSLRVGYGYTF
TGTGCCAGCAGTTTGAGGGTCGGCTATGGCTACACCTTC
>TRBJ2-2|TRBV19|NA|NA
CASSTPQGTIGELFF
TGTGCCAGTAGTACCCCCCAGGGGACCATCGGGGAGCTGTTTTTT
>TRBJ2-7|TRBV7-8|NA|NA
CASREGGTYEQYF
TGTGCCAGCAGGGAGGGGGGGACCTACGAGCAGTACTTC
>TRBJ1-5|TRBV11-2|NA|many
CASTQGADANQRQPQHF
TGTGCCAGCACCCAAGGGGCAGACGCCAACCAACGTCAGCCCCAGCATTTT
>TRBJ1-1|TRBV11-2|NA|few
CASSLRIETAGLNTEAFF
TGTGCCAGCAGCTTAAGAATCGAAACGGCGGGCCTAAACACTGAAGCTTTCTTT
>TRBJ1-5|TRBV6-1|NA|NA
CASSVLPDNQPQHF
TGTGCCAGCAGTGTCCTCCCGGACAATCAGCCCCAGCATTTT
>TRBJ1-5|TRBV29-1|TRBD1|NA
CSVLYQGAGGNQPQHF
TGCAGCGTCTTATATCAGGGGGCTGGTGGCAATCAGCCCCAGCATTTT
>TRBJ1-5|TRBV6-5|NA|NA
CASSPQGRNQPQHF
TGTGCCAGCAGTCCGCAGGGCCGCAATCAGCCCCAGCATTTT
>TRBJ2-7|TRBV19|TRBD1|NA
CASSSPGQGAYEQYF
TGTGCCAGTAGTTCGCCGGGACAGGGGGCCTACGAGCAGTACTTC
>TRBJ2-7|TRBV6-5|NA|NA
CASSSSGGGYEQYF
TGTGCCAGCAGTTCTAGTGGAGGAGGGTACGAGCAGTACTTC
>TRBJ1-1|TRBV10-3|TRBD1|NA
CAISGTGLNTEAFF
TGTGCCATCAGTGGGACAGGGTTGAACACTGAAGCTTTCTTT
>TRBJ2-3|TRBV9|NA|NA
CASSVEGATTDTQYF
TGTGCCAGCAGCGTAGAAGGGGCCACCACAGATACGCAGTATTTT
>TRBJ2-7|TRBV7-2|NA|NA
CASSLQVPYEQYF
TGTGCCAGCAGCTTACAGGTTCCCTACGAGCAGTACTTC
>TRBJ2-1|TRBV7-9|TRBD2|few
CASSFRGGSYNEQFF
TGTGCCAGCAGCTTTAGGGGCGGGAGCTACAATGAGCAGTTCTTC
>TRBJ1-5|TRBV28|NA|NA
CASSARGKGNQPQHF
TGTGCCAGCAGCGCCAGGGGAAAAGGCAATCAGCCCCAGCATTTT
>TRBJ1-1|TRBV19|NA|NA
CASSIGRGGSVNTEAFF
TGTGCCAGTAGTATAGGCCGTGGGGGGTCGGTCAACACTGAAGCTTTCTTT
>TRBJ2-3|TRBV28|TRBD2|NA
CASSGGAGHRDTQYF
TGTGCCAGCAGCGGGGGGGCGGGTCATCGGGATACGCAGTATTTT
>TRBJ2-1|TRBV27|NA|NA
CASSWGDSYNEQFF
TGTGCCAGCAGTTGGGGTGACAGCTACAATGAGCAGTTCTTC
>TRBJ1-3|TRBV9|NA|few
CASSVGNTIYF
TGTGCCAGCAGCGTTGGAAACACCATATATTTT
>TRBJ1-1|TRBV10-3|NA|NA
CAISELGGTTTEAFF
TGTGCCATCAGTGAGCTGGGTGGGACTACCACTGAAGCTTTCTTT
>TRBJ2-1|TRBV15|TRBD2|few
CATRPGLAGYNEQFF
TGTGCCACCAGACCTGGACTAGCGGGATACAATGAGCAGTTCTTC
>TRBJ2-5|TRBV9|NA|NA
CASSPRGVGKETQYF
TGTGCCAGCAGCCCCCGAGGGGTGGGGAAGGAGACCCAGTACTTC
>TRBJ2-7|TRBV6-6|NA|NA
CASSYLQTEQYF
TGTGCCAGCAGTTATTTACAGACAGAGCAGTACTTC
>TRBJ1-5|TRBV10-3|NA|NA
CAISESNGLISNQPQHF
TGTGCCATCAGTGAGTCGAATGGACTCATTAGCAATCAGCCCCAGCATTTT
>TRBJ1-2|TRBV10-3|TRBD1|NA
CAISDAGTGGPGYTF
TGTGCCATCAGTGATGCCGGGACAGGGGGTCCTGGCTACACCTTC
>TRBJ2-7|TRBV6-1|TRBD2|NA
CASSDFLADYEQYF
TGTGCCAGCAGTGACTTTCTAGCGGACTACGAGCAGTACTTC
>TRBJ1-5|TRBV9|TRBD1|NA
CASSPGQGNQPQHF
TGTGCCAGCAGCCCGGGACAGGGTAATCAGCCCCAGCATTTT
>TRBJ1-3|TRBV5-6|NA|NA
CASSPGLLSGNTIYF
TGTGCCAGCAGCCCGGGACTCCTCTCTGGAAACACCATATATTTT
>TRBJ2-7|TRBV30|TRBD1|NA
CAWSGDRDSKYEQYF
TGTGCCTGGAGTGGGGACAGGGACTCAAAGTACGAGCAGTACTTC
>TRBJ2-5|TRBV7-9|NA|NA
CASSLEGQETQYF
TGTGCCAGCAGCTTAGAGGGCCAAGAGACCCAGTACTTC
>TRBJ1-1|TRBV19|TRBD1|NA
CASISWDREAFF
TGTGCCAGTATCAGCTGGGACAGGGAAGCTTTCTTT
>TRBJ2-7|TRBV4-2|TRBD1|NA
CASSQVGDRGSYEQYF
TGTGCCAGCAGCCAAGTAGGGGACAGGGGCTCCTACGAGCAGTACTTC
>TRBJ2-7|TRBV11-2|NA|NA
CASSIRLPVGGEQYF
TGTGCCAGCAGCATCCGACTACCGGTGGGGGGCGAGCAGTACTTC
>TRBJ2-1|TRBV7-3|NA|NA
CASSLNGVEYYNEQFF
TGTGCCAGCAGCTTAAACGGGGTGGAGTACTACAATGAGCAGTTCTTC
>TRBJ2-3|TRBV7-3|NA|NA
CASSLRPPDTQYF
TGTGCCAGCAGCTTAAGACCCCCAGATACGCAGTATTTT
>TRBJ2-1|TRBV18|TRBD2|NA
CASSPTLAGRYNEQFF
TGTGCCAGCTCACCAACCCTAGCGGGAAGGTACAATGAGCAGTTCTTC
>TRBJ2-3|TRBV5-6|NA|NA
CASSLADVLGGVADTQYF
TGTGCCAGCAGCTTGGCGGATGTACTAGGAGGGGTGGCAGATACGCAGTATTTT
>TRBJ2-5|TRBV6-6|NA|NA
CASSYGETQYF
TGTGCCAGCAGTTACGGAGAGACCCAGTACTTC
>TRBJ2-3|TRBV2|TRBD2|NA
CASSGGGPVDTQYF
TGTGCCAGCAGTGGGGGAGGGCCGGTAGATACGCAGTATTTT
>TRBJ2-7|TRBV6-1|NA|few
CASSHTGHSYEQYF
TGTGCCAGCAGTCATACGGGCCATTCCTACGAGCAGTACTTC
>TRBJ2-5|TRBV7-9|TRBD1|few
CASSVATGAETQYF
TGTGCCAGCAGCGTAGCGACAGGGGCGGAGACCCAGTACTTC
>TRBJ1-1|TRBV19|NA|NA
CASSIGRLNTEAFF
TGTGCCAGTAGTATTGGACGGTTGAACACTGAAGCTTTCTTT
>TRBJ1-2|TRBV6-1|TRBD1|NA
CASSAQTGNYGYTF
TGTGCCAGCAGTGCCCAGACAGGGAACTATGGCTACACCTTC
>TRBJ2-7|TRBV4-1|NA|NA
CASSQDPGVGYEQYF
TGCGCCAGCAGCCAAGATCCGGGGGTAGGCTACGAGCAGTACTTC
>TRBJ2-2|TRBV6-1|NA|NA
CASSETFTGELFF
TGTGCCAGCAGTGAAACATTTACCGGGGAGCTGTTTTTT
>TRBJ1-1|TRBV19|NA|few
CASSIRGQEGEAFF
TGTGCCAGTAGTATTCGGGGGCAGGAAGGTGAAGCTTTCTTT
>TRBJ1-4|TRBV28|NA|NA
CASSLFLPDEKLFF
TGTGCCAGCAGTTTATTTTTGCCAGATGAAAAACTGTTTTTT